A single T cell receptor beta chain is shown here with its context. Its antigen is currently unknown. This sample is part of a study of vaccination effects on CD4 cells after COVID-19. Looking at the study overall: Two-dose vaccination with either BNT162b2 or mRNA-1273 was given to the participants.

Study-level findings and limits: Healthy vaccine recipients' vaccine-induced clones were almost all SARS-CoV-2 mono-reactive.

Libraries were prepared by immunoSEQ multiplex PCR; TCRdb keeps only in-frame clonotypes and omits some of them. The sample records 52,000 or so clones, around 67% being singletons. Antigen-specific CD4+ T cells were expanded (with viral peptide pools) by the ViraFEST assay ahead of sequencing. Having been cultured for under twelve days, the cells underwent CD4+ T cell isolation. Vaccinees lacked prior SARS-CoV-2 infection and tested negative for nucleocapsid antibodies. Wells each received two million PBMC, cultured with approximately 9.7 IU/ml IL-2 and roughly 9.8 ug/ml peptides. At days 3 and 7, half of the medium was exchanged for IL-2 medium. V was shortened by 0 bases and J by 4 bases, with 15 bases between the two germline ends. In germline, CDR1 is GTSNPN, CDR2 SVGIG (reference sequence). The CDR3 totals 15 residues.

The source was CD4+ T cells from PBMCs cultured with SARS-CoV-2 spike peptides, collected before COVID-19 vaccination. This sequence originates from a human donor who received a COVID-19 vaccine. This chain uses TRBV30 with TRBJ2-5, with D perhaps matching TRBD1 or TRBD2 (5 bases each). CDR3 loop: CAWSVPGRKGETQYF. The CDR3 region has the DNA TGTGCCTGGAGTGTACCAGGGAGAAAGGGAGAGACCCAGTACTTC.